Following are 25 T cell receptor beta chains from one sample sequenced in a study of CD8 T cells in Susac syndrome. Random hexamers primed reverse transcription of about 0.45 to 1 ug RNA. TCRdb processed the immunoSEQ multiplex PCR reads anew with MiXCR; each CDR3 protein has one entry. The sample yields 150,000 to 180,000 distinct CDR3 sequences, over 85% seen once. The sample consisted of CD8+ T cells from PBMCs. These receptors were collected from a human donor with multiple sclerosis.

The chain joins TRBV19 to TRBJ1-2; no definite D call. This CDR3 comprises 13 residues. The ends were cut back, 5 bases at V and 4 bases at J, with 11 bases in the middle. Germline-derived CDR1 and CDR2 are LNHDA and SQIVND (reference sequence). CDR3 nucleotides: TGTGCCAGTAGTGTCGGCGGAACCTATGGCTACACCTTC. Translated: CASSVGGTYGYTF.

This clonotype was counted once. The CDR3 loop reads CSAAPGTGGEEVRNQPQHF. CDR3 bases: TGCAGTGCCGCCCCCGGGACAGGGGGCGAAGAAGTCCGCAATCAGCCCCAGCATTTT. The chain links TRBV20-1 to TRBJ1-5; 12 bases match TRBD1. Unmatched junction bases numbered 17, after V lost 6 bases and J lost 2 bases. This CDR3 has 19 amino acids. Germline V gives CDR1 DFQATT, CDR2 SNEGSKA (reference sequence).

V gene TRBV13 combines with J gene TRBJ1-2; D not certain. With 4 bases removed from V and 3 bases from J, the gap between germline ends came to 6 bases. The germline gives CDR1 PRHDT, CDR2 FYEKMQ (reference sequence). This CDR3 region has 12 residues. The CDR3 DNA reads as TGTGCCAGCAGCTCGCGGGACTATGGCTACACCTTC. As protein: CASSSRDYGYTF.

This chain uses TRBV19 with TRBJ1-2; D is perhaps TRBD1 (6 bases). This CDR3 comprises 10 residues. CDR1 LNHDA and CDR2 SQIVND come from the germline V gene (reference sequence). V gave up 5 bases and J gave up 8 bases, with 6 bases separating them. CDR3 loop: CASSGGGYTF. CDR3 sequence (DNA): TGTGCCAGTAGTGGGGGCGGCTACACCTTC.

The gene calls are TRBV7-2 and TRBJ2-7; tentatively, D is TRBD1 (6 bases). V was pared by 2 bases and J by 2 bases, with 10 bases between. CDR1 SGHTA and CDR2 FQGNSA come from the germline V gene. This CDR3 comprises 14 residues. The CDR3 here is CASSLLNRAYEQYF. The DNA of the CDR3 is TGTGCCAGCAGCTTATTGAACAGGGCCTACGAGCAGTACTTC.

The chain links TRBV20-1 to TRBJ2-7, with D perhaps matching TRBD1 or TRBD2 (7 bases each). Germline values: CDR1 DFQATT, CDR2 SNEGSKA (reference sequence). This CDR3 spans 15 amino acids. V shed 0 bases and J shed 3 bases, with 15 bases lying between them. CDR3 residues: CSARDGRGLGYEQYF. The DNA for the CDR3 is TGCAGTGCTAGAGATGGGAGGGGGCTAGGCTACGAGCAGTACTTC.

V usage is TRBV27 and J usage is TRBJ2-2, with D tentatively TRBD1 (5 bases). The V and J ends lost 10 bases and 7 bases respectively, with 13 bases between them. This CDR3 comprises 12 residues. Germline values: CDR1 MNHEY, CDR2 SMNVEV (reference sequence). The CDR3 coding sequence is TGTGCCACGGCCAGGGCTAGCGGGGAGCTGTTTTTT. It yields the protein CATARASGELFF.

The chain recombines TRBV7-2 with TRBJ2-7, with 10 bases aligning to TRBD2. CDR3 length: 14 amino acids. Germline V gives CDR1 SGHTA, CDR2 FQGNSA. V lost 4 bases, J lost 3 bases, and 3 bases stayed unmatched. Here the CDR3 DNA reads TGTGCCAGCAGCTCCAGCGGGGGGGACTACGAGCAGTACTTC. Its protein product is CASSSSGGDYEQYF. The whole variable domain, remainder taken from reference TRBV7-2 and TRBJ2-7, is GAGVSQSPSNKVTEKGKDVELRCDPISGHTALYWYRQSLGQGLEFLIYFQGNSAPDKSGLPSDRFSAERTGGSVSTLTIQRTQQEDSAVYLCASSSSGGDYEQYFGPGTRLTVT.

The chain has TRBV29-1 and TRBJ1-2, with 9 bases lining up with TRBD1. The germline V gene encodes CDR1 SQVTM and CDR2 ANQGSEA. J was trimmed by 8 bases and V by 5 bases; bases with no gene match: 9. This CDR3 has 13 residues. CDR3 sequence reads: CSVTGTGSTGYTF. As DNA, the CDR3 is TGCAGCGTTACCGGGACAGGGAGTACCGGCTACACCTTC.

In this sample, this clonotype turned up once. The rearrangement joins TRBV27 to TRBJ1-2; 8 bases align to TRBD1. The J segment lost 3 bases and the V segment lost 5 bases, leaving 11 bases of the junction unmatched. The CDR3 sequence is 16 residues long. In germline, CDR1 is MNHEY, CDR2 SMNVEV (reference sequence). The CDR3 nucleotides read TGTGCCAGCAGTCCCTCTCAGGGGGCGCGGTACTATGGCTACACCTTC. Residues: CASSPSQGARYYGYTF.

The chain uses TRBV20-1 and TRBJ2-1, with 14 positions matching TRBD2. This CDR3 comprises 14 residues. With 4 bases clipped from V and 9 bases from J, the junction kept 5 bases outside the gene matches. The germline V gene has CDR1 DFQATT and CDR2 SNEGSKA (reference sequence). The CDR3 spells CSAKGLAGVGEQFF. Here the CDR3 DNA reads TGCAGTGCTAAGGGACTAGCGGGGGTCGGTGAGCAGTTCTTC.

V is TRBV7-8 and J is TRBJ1-5; a weak D match, TRBD1 (6 bases). The ends were cut back, 4 bases at V and 7 bases at J, with 14 bases in the middle. The CDR3 extends over 14 amino acids. Looked up from germline, CDR1 is SGHVS and CDR2 is FQNEAQ. CDR3 coding DNA: TGTGCCAGCAGCTCTGGCCTCGGGGGCCAGCCCCAGCATTTT. Translating it yields CASSSGLGGQPQHF.

This chain connects TRBV7-9 to TRBJ2-7; D remains ambiguous. Trimming pared 1 base from V and 2 bases from J, leaving 9 bases between. CDR3 length: 14 residues. Germline loops: CDR1 SEHNR, CDR2 FQNEAQ (reference sequence). CDR3 sequence reads: CASSLGASPYEQYF. The CDR3 DNA reads TGTGCCAGCAGCTTAGGCGCCTCGCCCTACGAGCAGTACTTC.

The rearrangement joins TRBV20-1 to TRBJ2-7; D is perhaps TRBD2 (6 bases). From germline, CDR1 is DFQATT and CDR2 SNEGSKA (reference sequence). V was shortened by 0 bases and J by 1 base, with 16 bases between the two germline ends. The CDR3 has 16 residues. The CDR3 bases are TGCAGTGCTAGAGAGGCCAGGCGGGGAAGGTCCTACGAGCAGTACTTC. This codes for CSAREARRGRSYEQYF.

This clonotype was recorded once. This chain uses TRBV7-8 with TRBJ1-6; 8 bases match TRBD1. From germline, CDR1 is SGHVS and CDR2 FQNEAQ. This CDR3 comprises 15 residues. The trim removed 4 bases at V and 8 bases at J, leaving 7 bases unmatched. The CDR3 here is CASSSSRDRYSPLHF. In DNA form, the CDR3 reads TGTGCCAGCAGCTCTAGCCGGGACAGGTATTCACCCCTCCACTTT.

Here the CDR3 DNA reads TGTGCCAGCAGATCTTTCCAGGGAAATGAAGAGACCCAGTACTTC. Amino acid sequence: CASRSFQGNEETQYF. The chain is built from TRBV12-3 or TRBV12-4 and TRBJ2-5; D possibly corresponds to TRBD1 (5 bases). The CDR3 has 15 amino acids. V was pared by 6 bases and J by 3 bases, with 17 bases between.

The V call is TRBV27, the J call TRBJ1-2; D is ambiguous. CDR1 MNHEY and CDR2 SMNVEV come from the germline V gene (reference sequence). V was clipped by 8 bases and J by 6 bases, with 25 bases between them. The CDR3 length is 16 residues. CDR3 coding DNA: TGTGCCAGCTCCAAAGACCGGGGAGCCAACTACGATGGCTACACCTTC. As protein: CASSKDRGANYDGYTF.

The CDR3 DNA reads TGCAGCGTAAATGAGAGAACAGATACGCAGTATTTT. This gives the protein CSVNERTDTQYF. The chain couples TRBV29-1 to TRBJ2-3, with D uncertain. CDR1 and CDR2 from the germline V gene are SQVTM and ANQGSEA. The CDR3 is 12 residues long. V lost 6 bases to trimming and J lost 3 bases, with 10 bases between them.

The J gene is TRBJ2-3, the V gene TRBV7-8; 11 bases line up with TRBD1. CDR3 length: 17 amino acids. Germline-derived CDR1 and CDR2 are SGHVS and FQNEAQ. Trimming took 5 bases from V and 5 from J; bases not matched to a gene: 12. This CDR3 is CASSPLQDRGRRDTQYF. CDR3 coding DNA: TGTGCCAGCAGCCCACTCCAGGACAGGGGGCGCCGAGATACGCAGTATTTT.

The chain links TRBV12-3 or TRBV12-4 to TRBJ1-5; D remains unclear. The CDR3 is made up of 13 amino acids. With 3 bases removed from V and 0 bases from J, the gap between germline ends came to 3 bases. DNA of the CDR3: TGTGCCAGCAGTTTTAGTAGCAATCAGCCCCAGCATTTT. The encoded protein is CASSFSSNQPQHF.

This chain uses TRBV6-5 with TRBJ2-3, with unresolved D. Germline-derived CDR1 and CDR2 are MNHEY and SVGAGI. V lost 6 bases to trimming and J lost 2 bases, with 15 bases between them. The CDR3 has 15 residues. Written as DNA, the CDR3 is TGTGCCAGCAGGTCCGGGCTCCGCTTCACAGATACGCAGTATTTT. Translated: CASRSGLRFTDTQYF.

The gene calls are TRBV20-1 and TRBJ1-1; unclear D gene. Trimming pared 4 bases from V and 0 bases from J, leaving 18 bases between. This CDR3 contains 16 residues. Germline V CDR1 and CDR2: DFQATT, SNEGSKA (reference sequence). Here the CDR3 DNA reads TGCAGTGCTACCGGAAGAACGAACAGCCTGAACACTGAAGCTTTCTTT. This codes for CSATGRTNSLNTEAFF.

V is TRBV6-2 or TRBV6-3 and J is TRBJ1-2; 7 nucleotides line up with TRBD1. The germline CDR1 and CDR2 sequences are MNHEY and SVGEGT. The CDR3 runs 14 residues. J gave up 2 bases and V 7 bases, and 7 bases lay outside the gene matches. The chain's CDR3 is CASTLRTGNYGYTF. The CDR3 region has the DNA TGTGCCAGCACGCTCCGGACAGGCAACTATGGCTACACCTTC.

The J gene is TRBJ1-2, the V gene TRBV25-1; D perhaps matches TRBD1 (6 bases). CDR3 length equals 14 residues. Deletions cut 0 bases from V and 4 bases from J, with 9 bases between. Germline lookup yields CDR1 MGHDK and CDR2 SYGVNS. CDR3 sequence: CASSEYGQSYGYTF. In nucleotides, the CDR3 is TGTGCCAGCAGTGAATATGGACAGAGCTATGGCTACACCTTC.

The chain is built from TRBV9 and TRBJ2-2; tentative D call: TRBD2 (6 bases). The CDR3 loop spans 15 amino acids. The V and J ends lost 5 bases and 5 bases respectively, with 16 bases between them. CDR1 is SGDLS and CDR2 is YYNGEE in the germline V gene. The CDR3 nucleotides read TGTGCCAGCAGATACGGGGGAGTTGGGACCGGGGAGCTGTTTTTT. Translating it yields CASRYGGVGTGELFF.